This record concerns one TCR beta chain sequence. The data are from a study of blood T cell repertoires in COVID-19. Overall study: The United States, Italy and Spain supplied acute and convalescent COVID-19 samples. Sample material is recorded as cDNA or gDNA derived from T cells, B-cell-depleted T cells, or PBMCs.

V shed 4 bases and J 5 bases; nucleotides not matched to a gene: 5. CDR1 and CDR2 from the germline V gene are SGHAT and FQNNGV. The length of the CDR3 is 15 residues. Original analysis: Cell counts per sample came from amplifying reference gene primers. Assay used: immunoSEQ multiplex PCR; TCRdb lists only in-frame clones, some missing. The V and J calls and clone size come from that table; D and trimming were worked out from the DNA. The sample has about 160,000 clones; about 88% are singletons. Sequencing was performed on peripheral blood. The clonotype originates from a man aged 35-49 years with acute or convalescent COVID-19. The V gene is TRBV11-2, the J gene TRBJ2-5, with 12 positions matching TRBD2. CDR3 residues: CASSSSGGAPETQYF. Written as DNA, the CDR3 is TGTGCCAGCAGCTCTAGCGGGGGGGCCCCGGAGACCCAGTACTTC.